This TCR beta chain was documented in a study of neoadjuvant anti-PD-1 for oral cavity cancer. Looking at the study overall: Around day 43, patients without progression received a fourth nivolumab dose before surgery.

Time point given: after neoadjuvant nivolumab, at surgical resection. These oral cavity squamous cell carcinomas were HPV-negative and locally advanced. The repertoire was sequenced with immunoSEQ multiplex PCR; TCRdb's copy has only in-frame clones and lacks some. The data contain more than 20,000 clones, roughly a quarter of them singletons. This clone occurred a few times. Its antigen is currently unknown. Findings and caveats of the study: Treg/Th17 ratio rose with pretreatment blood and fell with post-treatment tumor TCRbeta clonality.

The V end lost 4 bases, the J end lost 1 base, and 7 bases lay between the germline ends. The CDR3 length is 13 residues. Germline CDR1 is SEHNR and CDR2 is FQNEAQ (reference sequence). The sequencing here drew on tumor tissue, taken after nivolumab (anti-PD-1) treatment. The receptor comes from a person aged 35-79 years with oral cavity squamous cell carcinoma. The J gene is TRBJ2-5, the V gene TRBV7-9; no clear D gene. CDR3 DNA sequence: TGTGCCAGCAGCTCCCCCAGCCAAGAGACCCAGTACTTC. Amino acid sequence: CASSSPSQETQYF.